This T cell receptor (beta chain) was captured by sequencing in a study of regulatory T cells in long-lasting Graves disease. General study points: Among samples with persistent disease, TRBV28, TRBJ1-2 and TRBJ2-5 were favored. Persistent Graves' patients possessed reduced TCR diversity relative to recently diagnosed ones. Clonotypes that were public and shared totalled 2,500 to 3,500 in persistent patients versus 966 in new patients.

CDR1 is MDHEN and CDR2 is SYDVKM in the germline V gene. The V gene end was trimmed by 2 bases and the J gene end by 6 bases; junction bases not matched to a gene: 2. The CDR3 spans 13 residues. Building of the TCR beta libraries involved iRepertoire HTBI primers and Arm-PCR of CDR3 regions. TCRdb recomputed calls from the multiplex PCR reads with MiXCR, one row per CDR3 protein. This sample yields about 470,000 distinct CDR3 sequences, of which less than 25% are seen a single time; over 7.5% belongs to the top ten. Indicated time point: persistent/refractory GD, antithyroid drugs over 5 years with positive TRAb. Construction of the TCR library relied on RNA isolated from PBMCs. Roughly 8.6 milliliters of peripheral blood were drawn into EDTA tubes. At least ten counts were recorded for this clonotype. The antigen is undetermined.

The chain uses TRBV28 and TRBJ1-2; 8 bases map to TRBD1. This sequence originates from a female donor with Graves disease. The sequences come from peripheral blood mononuclear cells (PBMCs), collected when the disease was refractory, from a patient treated with antithyroid drugs. The CDR3 reads CASSLDRGNGYTF. Here the CDR3 DNA reads TGTGCCAGCAGTTTAGACAGGGGAAATGGCTACACCTTC.